The clone carrying this T cell receptor (beta chain) was observed a handful of times. As yet, its antigen is unknown. This entry comes from a study of T cells in Graves' hyperthyroidism and ophthalmopathy. Across the study: It was at initial diagnosis, before any treatment, that peripheral blood was collected. Study-wide points: Blood also contained most expanded thyroid clonotypes above 0.001.

Thyroid ultrasound, orbital computed tomography, clinical symptoms, and serum thyroxine and TRAb underpinned diagnoses. Unmatched junction bases numbered 5, after V lost 5 bases and J lost 6 bases. CDR3 length: 14 residues. The TCR beta CDR3 regions underwent amplification using RNA transcripts as the source. HTBI primers drove first-round RT-PCR of the TCR CDR3. TCRdb processed the multiplex PCR reads anew with MiXCR; each CDR3 protein has one entry. The sample lists more than 350,000 distinct CDR3 sequences, roughly 15% occurring once. The sequenced sample was blood. The V and J genes are TRBV12-3 or TRBV12-4 and TRBJ2-2; 8 positions match TRBD2. This clonotype was obtained from a young woman with Graves' ophthalmopathy. CDR3 bases: TGTGCCAGCAGTCGGACTAGCTTCGCCGGGGAGCTGTTTTTT. This gives the protein CASSRTSFAGELFF.